These T cell receptor beta chains were read from a single sample in a study. From the RT-PCR reads, TCRdb called clonotypes with MiXCR, one entry per CDR3 protein. The sample consists of about 700,000 distinct CDR3 sequences, approximately 15% of them appearing once. Sequencing was performed on memory CD4+ T cells from blood. The source is a female donor in good health, serving as a healthy control. Each CDR3 is given with its conserved first and last residue. Each record gives: D gene, J gene, clone size, V gene, CDR3 protein, CDR3 DNA. The D gene is left open where the match is weak. Clone size is not always given. Where it is, it says once, few, many or a class for expanded clones.

>TRBD2|TRBJ2-7|.|TRBV28
CASSLGVGSGRTSEQYF
TGTGCCAGCAGTTTAGGGGTTGGTAGCGGGAGGACTAGCGAGCAGTACTTC
>TRBD2|TRBJ2-7|.|TRBV5-5
CASSLGTSGTKIYYEQYF
TGTGCCAGCAGCCTCGGGACTAGCGGGACCAAAATCTACTACGAGCAGTACTTC
>TRBD2|TRBJ2-3|many|TRBV6-2/TRBV6-3
CASHLAGYRTDTQYF
TGTGCCAGCCATCTAGCGGGATACCGCACAGATACGCAGTATTTT
>.|TRBJ2-3|many|TRBV20-1
CRLRDSRDTQYF
TGCAGATTAAGGGACTCGCGGGATACGCAGTATTTT
>.|TRBJ2-1|few|TRBV6-1
CASADRFLHNEQFF
TGTGCCAGCGCGGACAGATTCCTACACAATGAGCAGTTCTTC
>TRBD1|TRBJ2-7|few|TRBV28
CASNLWTGAYEQYF
TGTGCCAGCAACCTCTGGACAGGGGCCTACGAGCAGTACTTC
>.|TRBJ2-5|.|TRBV11-2
CASSVGVLIETQYF
TGTGCCAGCAGCGTGGGAGTTTTGATTGAGACCCAGTACTTC
>.|TRBJ2-3|.|TRBV7-3
CASSSVQVAESDTQYF
TGTGCCAGCAGCTCCGTACAGGTGGCAGAGTCGGATACGCAGTATTTT
>.|TRBJ2-3|many|TRBV20-1
CSAPGNLAAAGTDTQYF
TGCAGTGCGCCCGGGAATCTCGCGGCGGCGGGCACAGATACGCAGTATTTT
>.|TRBJ2-3|many|TRBV18
CASSPTGELGNTQYF
TGTGCCAGCTCACCGACTGGGGAGTTGGGGAATACGCAGTATTTT
>.|TRBJ1-6|many|TRBV4-3
CASSQEVGGLGRNSPLHF
TGCGCCAGCAGCCAAGAGGTCGGGGGGTTAGGTCGGAATTCACCCCTCCACTTT
>.|TRBJ1-5|many|TRBV12-3/TRBV12-4
CASTPGDTSGNQPQHF
TGTGCCAGCACCCCAGGGGACACTTCAGGCAATCAGCCCCAGCATTTT
>.|TRBJ1-1|many|TRBV5-1
CASSLQGIGTEAFF
TGCGCCAGCAGCTTACAGGGAATAGGCACTGAAGCTTTCTTT
>.|TRBJ2-4|once|TRBV3-1
CASSQDGLFQYF
TGTGCCAGCAGCCAAGATGGGCTGTTTCAGTACTTC
>TRBD1|TRBJ1-5|.|TRBV7-2
CASSQGVTGNQPQHF
TGTGCCAGCAGCCAGGGGGTAACTGGCAATCAGCCCCAGCATTTT
>.|TRBJ2-2|.|TRBV10-3
CAISDVRLANTGELFF
TGTGCCATCAGTGATGTGCGCCTAGCGAACACCGGGGAGCTGTTTTTT
>TRBD2|TRBJ2-5|.|TRBV13
CASSFRSSGAHGETQYF
TGTGCCAGCAGCTTCAGGTCTAGCGGGGCCCACGGAGAGACCCAGTACTTC
>TRBD2|TRBJ2-1|few|TRBV5-5
CASSHSGRGAYNEQFF
TGTGCCAGCAGCCATAGCGGGCGAGGAGCCTACAATGAGCAGTTCTTC
>TRBD1|TRBJ2-5|.|TRBV27
CASSPRQGPGETQYF
TGTGCCAGCAGTCCCAGACAGGGCCCGGGGGAGACCCAGTACTTC
>TRBD1|TRBJ1-2|.|TRBV6-6
CASRPTGGFGYTF
TGTGCCAGCAGGCCGACAGGGGGCTTTGGCTACACCTTC
>.|TRBJ1-1|.|TRBV27
CASRSLKGTEAFF
TGTGCCAGCCGAAGTCTCAAGGGCACTGAAGCTTTCTTT
>.|TRBJ1-3|many|TRBV27
CASSYRKTGNTIYF
TGTGCCAGCAGTTACCGGAAGACTGGAAACACCATATATTTT
>.|TRBJ1-1|many|TRBV18
CASSRTAEAFF
TGTGCCAGCTCACGGACAGCTGAAGCTTTCTTT
>.|TRBJ2-5|.|TRBV20-1
CSAPDSWETQYF
TGCAGTGCCCCGGACAGTTGGGAGACCCAGTACTTC